These T cell receptor beta chains were read from a single sample in a study of blood T cell repertoires in COVID-19. Clones were read by immunoSEQ multiplex PCR, and TCRdb kept only the in-frame ones, dropping some. The table shows some 220,000 clones, with around 80% occurring only once. Sequencing used peripheral blood. These receptors were obtained from a man aged 50 to 60 with active or convalescent COVID-19. Both conserved end residues are trimmed from each CDR3. Clone size is stated in some rows and not others, as once, few, many or a class when expanded.

clone_size,v_call,cdr3_length,cdr3_aa
.,TRBV11-1,11,ASSSGLEETQY
.,TRBV20-1,14,SASDSAAGSYNEQF
many,TRBV27,13,ASSSASGVTDTQY
once,TRBV28,11,ASREGEENTIY
.,TRBV7-9,12,ASSLVTGDSPLH
.,TRBV10-2,14,ASRSGTSGRGGELF
.,TRBV6-4,12,ASSADTNTGELF
.,TRBV10-3,11,ATMEGRRSPLH
.,TRBV7-2,12,ASSIISGNTEAF
once,TRBV9,11,ASSFSKNTEAF
.,TRBV5-1,14,ASSLAGGTGNEKLF
.,TRBV5-1,11,ASRPNGVNTIY
once,TRBV19,12,ASSPWGTPYGYT
.,TRBV28,14,ASSLWGGTGVHEQY
.,TRBV6-5,13,ASSYGSGGNSPLH
.,TRBV28,13,ASSLRQGSNYGYT
.,TRBV12-5,14,ASGPGDRGLTDTQY
.,TRBV28,15,ASSLLIRDRGDQPQH
.,TRBV23-1,15,ASTSPGTGGFGNTIY
.,TRBV6-2/TRBV6-3,13,ASSFGRRYDSPLH
.,TRBV5-1,11,ASSSLPDQPQH
.,TRBV5-6,15,ASTPLHTEGSGNTIY
.,TRBV7-8,14,ASSSGGQAGLGTQY
once,TRBV9,14,ASSRPGTGRTDTQY
.,TRBV3-1/TRBV3-2,13,ASSPPWGGTDTQY
once,TRBV10-3,13,AISRDRVETDTQY
.,TRBV9,16,ASSRGLAGSTSYNEQF
.,TRBV20-1,13,SASWTPEGSSPLH
.,TRBV6-5,13,ASSSQGDSTGELF
.,TRBV11-1,11,ASSLSPGYGYT
once,TRBV28,10,ASYSSYNEQF
.,TRBV12-2,12,ARPGLESHNEQF
.,TRBV7-9,10,ASSLVANEQF
.,TRBV27,13,ASRGTDSGANVLT
.,TRBV28,12,ASSLQGAGNTIY
.,TRBV27,13,ATRHRTSGSYEQY
.,TRBV5-6,13,ASSLNIQGNTEAF
.,TRBV25-1,11,ASSPLSNQPQH
.,TRBV18,13,ASSPGQRGNQPQH
.,TRBV19,10,ASSSRGNEQF
.,TRBV3-1/TRBV3-2,11,ASSPIGTTEAF
.,TRBV11-2,13,ASTRTGLNTGELF
.,TRBV19,12,ATRQIAGNTEAF
.,TRBV19,13,ASRHSGAPTYGYT
.,TRBV18,13,ASSSLNDRDAEAF
.,TRBV7-9,13,ASSTGQGVNTEAF
.,TRBV18,12,ASSPGQPNTEAF
.,TRBV3-1/TRBV3-2,14,ASSPGLAGLWETQY